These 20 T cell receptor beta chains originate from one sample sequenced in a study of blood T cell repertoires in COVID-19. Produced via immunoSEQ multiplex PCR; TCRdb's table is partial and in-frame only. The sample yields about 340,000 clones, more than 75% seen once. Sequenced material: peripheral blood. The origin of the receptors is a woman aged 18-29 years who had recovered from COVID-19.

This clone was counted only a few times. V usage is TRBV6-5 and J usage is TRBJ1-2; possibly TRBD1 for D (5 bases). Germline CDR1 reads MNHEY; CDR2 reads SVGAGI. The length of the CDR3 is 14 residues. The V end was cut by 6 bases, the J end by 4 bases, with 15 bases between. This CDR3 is CASRGETGLYGYTF. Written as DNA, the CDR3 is TGTGCCAGCAGGGGGGAGACGGGACTCTATGGCTACACCTTC.

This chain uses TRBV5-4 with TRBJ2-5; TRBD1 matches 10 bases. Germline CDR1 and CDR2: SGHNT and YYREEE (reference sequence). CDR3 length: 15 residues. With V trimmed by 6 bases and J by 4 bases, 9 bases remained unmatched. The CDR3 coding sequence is TGTGCCAGCACCAAAAGACAGGGGGCAAGAGAGACCCAGTACTTC. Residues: CASTKRQGARETQYF. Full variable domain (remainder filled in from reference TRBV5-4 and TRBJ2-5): ETGVTQSPTHLIKTRGQQVTLRCSSQSGHNTVSWYQQALGQGPQFIFQYYREEENGRGNFPPRFSGLQFPNYSSELNVNALELDDSALYLCASTKRQGARETQYFGPGTRLLVL.

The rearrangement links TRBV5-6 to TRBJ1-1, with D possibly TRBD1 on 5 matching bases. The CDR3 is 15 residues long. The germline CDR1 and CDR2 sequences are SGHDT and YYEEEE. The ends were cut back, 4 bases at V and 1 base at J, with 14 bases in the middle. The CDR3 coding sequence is TGTGCCAGCAGCAAACCCGACAGCTCGAACACTGAAGCTTTCTTT. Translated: CASSKPDSSNTEAFF.

The CDR3 region has the DNA TGTGCCAGCAGCTTAAGAACAGGGGCCTTTAACTATGGCTACACCTTC. Translated, it gives CASSLRTGAFNYGYTF. The V and J genes are TRBV5-6 and TRBJ1-2, with 7 bases aligning to TRBD1. CDR1 and CDR2 (germline): SGHDT, YYEEEE. This CDR3 spans 16 amino acids. V shed 2 bases and J 1 base; nucleotides not matched to a gene: 8.

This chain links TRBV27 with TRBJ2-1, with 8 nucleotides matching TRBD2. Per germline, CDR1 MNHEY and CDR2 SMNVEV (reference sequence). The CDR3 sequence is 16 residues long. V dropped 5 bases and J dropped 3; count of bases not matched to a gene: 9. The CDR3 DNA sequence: TGTGCCAGCAGTGCGGCCGGGACTAGGGGCTACAATGAGCAGTTCTTC. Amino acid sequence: CASSAAGTRGYNEQFF.

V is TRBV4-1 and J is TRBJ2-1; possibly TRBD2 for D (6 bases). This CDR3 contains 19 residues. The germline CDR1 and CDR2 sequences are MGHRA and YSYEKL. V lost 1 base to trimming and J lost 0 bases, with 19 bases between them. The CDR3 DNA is TGCGCCAGCAGCCAAGGGGGTAGCGGCCCTGCGAGCTCCTACAATGAGCAGTTCTTC. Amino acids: CASSQGGSGPASSYNEQFF.

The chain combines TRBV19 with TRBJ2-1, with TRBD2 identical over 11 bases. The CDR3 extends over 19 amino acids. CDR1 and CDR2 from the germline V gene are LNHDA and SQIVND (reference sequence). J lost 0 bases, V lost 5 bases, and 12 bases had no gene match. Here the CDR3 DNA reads TGTGCCAGTAGTCCCTGGACTAGCGGGTCCGGAAGCTCCTACAATGAGCAGTTCTTC. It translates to CASSPWTSGSGSSYNEQFF. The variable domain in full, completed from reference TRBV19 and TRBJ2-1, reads DGGITQSPKYLFRKEGQNVTLSCEQNLNHDAMYWYRQDPGQGLRLIYYSQIVNDFQKGDIAEGYSVSREKKESFPLTVTSAQKNPTAFYLCASSPWTSGSGSSYNEQFFGPGTRLTVL.

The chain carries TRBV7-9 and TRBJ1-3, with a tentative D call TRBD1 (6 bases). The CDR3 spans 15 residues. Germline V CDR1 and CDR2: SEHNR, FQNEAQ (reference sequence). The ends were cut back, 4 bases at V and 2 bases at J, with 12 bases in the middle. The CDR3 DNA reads TGTGCCAGCAGCTCCCCAGGGGTAGCTGGAAACACCATATATTTT. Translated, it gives CASSSPGVAGNTIYF.

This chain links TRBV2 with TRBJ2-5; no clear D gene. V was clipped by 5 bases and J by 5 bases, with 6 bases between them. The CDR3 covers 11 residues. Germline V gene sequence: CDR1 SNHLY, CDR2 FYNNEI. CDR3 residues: CASSLRETQYF. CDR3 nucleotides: TGTGCCAGCAGTTTGAGGGAGACCCAGTACTTC.

The CDR3 region is CASSLAGRNYGYTF. The CDR3, as DNA: TGTGCCAGCAGCTTAGCGGGCAGGAACTATGGCTACACCTTC. V is TRBV7-2 and J is TRBJ1-2; unclear D gene. Germline loops: CDR1 SGHTA, CDR2 FQGNSA. The CDR3 is made up of 14 amino acids. The V and J ends lost 0 bases and 2 bases respectively, with 7 bases between them.

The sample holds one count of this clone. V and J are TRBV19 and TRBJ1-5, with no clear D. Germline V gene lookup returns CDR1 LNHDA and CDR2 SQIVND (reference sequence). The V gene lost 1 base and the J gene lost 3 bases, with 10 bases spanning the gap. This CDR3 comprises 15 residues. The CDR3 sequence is CASSIAPGSNQPQHF. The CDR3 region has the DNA TGTGCCAGTAGTATAGCGCCCGGGTCCAATCAGCCCCAGCATTTT.

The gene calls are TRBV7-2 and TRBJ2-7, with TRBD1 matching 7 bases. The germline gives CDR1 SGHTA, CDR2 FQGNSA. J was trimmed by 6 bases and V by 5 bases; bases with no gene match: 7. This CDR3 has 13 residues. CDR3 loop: CASSQRQGTEQYV. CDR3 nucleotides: TGTGCCAGCAGCCAAAGACAGGGTACCGAGCAGTACGTC.

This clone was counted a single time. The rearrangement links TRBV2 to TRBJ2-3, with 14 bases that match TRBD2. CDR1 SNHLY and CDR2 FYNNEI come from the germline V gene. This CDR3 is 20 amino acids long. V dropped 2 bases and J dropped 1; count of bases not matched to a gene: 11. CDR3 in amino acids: CASSELPGLAGGGGTDTQYF. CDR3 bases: TGTGCCAGCAGTGAACTTCCCGGACTAGCGGGAGGAGGAGGCACAGATACGCAGTATTTT. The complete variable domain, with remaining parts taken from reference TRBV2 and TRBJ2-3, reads EPEVTQTPSHQVTQMGQEVILRCVPISNHLYFYWYRQILGQKVEFLVSFYNNEISEKSEIFDDQFSVERPDGSNFTLKIRSTKLEDSAMYFCASSELPGLAGGGGTDTQYFGPGTRLTVL.

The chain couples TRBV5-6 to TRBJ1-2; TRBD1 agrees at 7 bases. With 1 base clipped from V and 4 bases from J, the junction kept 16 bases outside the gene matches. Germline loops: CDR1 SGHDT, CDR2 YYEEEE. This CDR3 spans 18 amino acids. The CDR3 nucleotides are TGTGCCAGCAGCTTGCCTGGGACAGACTATTTTGGAGGCTATGGCTACACCTTC. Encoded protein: CASSLPGTDYFGGYGYTF.

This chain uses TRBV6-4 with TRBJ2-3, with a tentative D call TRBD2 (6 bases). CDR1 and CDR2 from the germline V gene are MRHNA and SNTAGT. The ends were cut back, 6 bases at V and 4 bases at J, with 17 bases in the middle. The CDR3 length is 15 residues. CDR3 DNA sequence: TGTGCCAGCAGCCCCGTTGGAGGGTCGGCAGATACGCAGTATTTT. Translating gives CASSPVGGSADTQYF.

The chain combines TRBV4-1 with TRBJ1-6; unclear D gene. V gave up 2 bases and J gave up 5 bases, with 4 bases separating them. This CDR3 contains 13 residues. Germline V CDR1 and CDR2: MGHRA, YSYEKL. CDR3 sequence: CASSQSNNSPLHF. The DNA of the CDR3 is TGCGCCAGCAGCCAATCTAATAATTCACCCCTCCACTTT.

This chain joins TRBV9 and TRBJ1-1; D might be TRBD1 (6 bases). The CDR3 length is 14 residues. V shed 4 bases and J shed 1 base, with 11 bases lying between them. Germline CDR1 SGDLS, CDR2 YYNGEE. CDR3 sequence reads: CASSPQGQNTEAFF. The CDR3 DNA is TGTGCCAGCAGCCCCCAGGGGCAGAACACTGAAGCTTTCTTT.

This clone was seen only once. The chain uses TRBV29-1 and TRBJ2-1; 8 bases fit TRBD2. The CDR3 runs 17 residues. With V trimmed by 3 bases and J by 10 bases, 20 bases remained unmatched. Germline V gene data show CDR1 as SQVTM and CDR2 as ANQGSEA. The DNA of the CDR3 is TGCAGCGTTGACTCGAGCGGGAGAGCCCTCTCCCTAAGGGAGCAGTTCTTC. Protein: CSVDSSGRALSLREQFF.

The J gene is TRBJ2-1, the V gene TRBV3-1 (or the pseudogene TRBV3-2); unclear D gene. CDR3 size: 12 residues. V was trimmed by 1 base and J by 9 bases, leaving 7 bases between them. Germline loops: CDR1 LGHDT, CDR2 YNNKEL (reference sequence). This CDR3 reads CASSQGASEQFF. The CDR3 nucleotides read TGTGCCAGCAGCCAAGGGGCCAGTGAGCAGTTCTTC.

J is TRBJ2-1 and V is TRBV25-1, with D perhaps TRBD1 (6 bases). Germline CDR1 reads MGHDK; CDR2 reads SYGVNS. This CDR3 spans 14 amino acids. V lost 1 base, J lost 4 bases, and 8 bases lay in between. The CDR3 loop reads CASSEFGQYNEQFF. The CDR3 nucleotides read TGTGCCAGCAGTGAATTTGGACAGTACAATGAGCAGTTCTTC.